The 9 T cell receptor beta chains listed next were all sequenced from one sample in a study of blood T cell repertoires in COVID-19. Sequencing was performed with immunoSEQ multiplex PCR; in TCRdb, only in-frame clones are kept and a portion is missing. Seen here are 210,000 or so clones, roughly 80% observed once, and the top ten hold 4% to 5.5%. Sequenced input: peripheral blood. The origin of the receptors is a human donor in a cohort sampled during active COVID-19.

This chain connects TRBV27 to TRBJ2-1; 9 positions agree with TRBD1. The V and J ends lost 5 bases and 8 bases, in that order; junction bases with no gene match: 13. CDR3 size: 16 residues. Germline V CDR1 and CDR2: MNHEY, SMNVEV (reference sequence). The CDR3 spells CASSTQPGQGRDEQFF. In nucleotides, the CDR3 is TGTGCCAGCAGTACCCAGCCGGGACAGGGACGCGATGAGCAGTTCTTC.

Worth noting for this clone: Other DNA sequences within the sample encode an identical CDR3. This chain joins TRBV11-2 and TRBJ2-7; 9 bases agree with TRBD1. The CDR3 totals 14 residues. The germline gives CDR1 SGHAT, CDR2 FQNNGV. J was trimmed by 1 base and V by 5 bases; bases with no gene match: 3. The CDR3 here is CASSTDRGSYEQYF. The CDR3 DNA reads TGTGCCAGCAGCACGGACAGGGGTTCCTACGAGCAGTACTTC.

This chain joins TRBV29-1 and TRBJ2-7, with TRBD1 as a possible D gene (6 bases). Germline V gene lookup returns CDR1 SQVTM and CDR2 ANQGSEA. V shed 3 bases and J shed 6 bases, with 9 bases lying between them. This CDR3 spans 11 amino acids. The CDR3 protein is CSVDRGGEQYF. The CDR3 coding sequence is TGCAGCGTTGACCGAGGGGGCGAGCAGTACTTC.

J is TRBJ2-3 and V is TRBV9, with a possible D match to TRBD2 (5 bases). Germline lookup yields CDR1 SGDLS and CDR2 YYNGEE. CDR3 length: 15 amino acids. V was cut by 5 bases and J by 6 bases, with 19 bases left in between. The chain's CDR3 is CASSTQSGGGDTQYF. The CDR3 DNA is TGTGCCAGCAGTACCCAGTCAGGAGGTGGCGATACGCAGTATTTT.

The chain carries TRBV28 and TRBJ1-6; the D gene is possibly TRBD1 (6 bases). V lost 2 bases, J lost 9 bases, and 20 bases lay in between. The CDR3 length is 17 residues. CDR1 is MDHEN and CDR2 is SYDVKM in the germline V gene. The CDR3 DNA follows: TGTGCCAGCAGTTTAATTTCTAGGGGGGGGAGAGGTTCACCCCTCCACTTT. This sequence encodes CASSLISRGGRGSPLHF.

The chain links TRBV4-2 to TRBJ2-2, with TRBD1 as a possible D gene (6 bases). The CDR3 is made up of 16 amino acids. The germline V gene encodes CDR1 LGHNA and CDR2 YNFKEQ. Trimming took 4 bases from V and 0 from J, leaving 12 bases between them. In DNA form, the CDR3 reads TGTGCCAGCAGCCCCGGGACACACGCGAACACCGGGGAGCTGTTTTTT. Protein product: CASSPGTHANTGELFF.

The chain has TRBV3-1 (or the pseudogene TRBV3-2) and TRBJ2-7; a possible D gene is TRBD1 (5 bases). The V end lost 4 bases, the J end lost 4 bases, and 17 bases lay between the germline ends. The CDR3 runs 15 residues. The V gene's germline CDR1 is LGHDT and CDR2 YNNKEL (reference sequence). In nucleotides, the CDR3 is TGTGCCAGCAGCCCTAAAGCACAGGCCTGTTACGAGCAGTACTTC. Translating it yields CASSPKAQACYEQYF.

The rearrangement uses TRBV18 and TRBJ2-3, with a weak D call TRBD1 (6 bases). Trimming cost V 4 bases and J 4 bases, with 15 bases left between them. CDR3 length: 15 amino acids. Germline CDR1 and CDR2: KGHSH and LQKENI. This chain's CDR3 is CASSLSQGLADTQYF. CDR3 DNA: TGTGCCAGCTCACTCTCACAGGGCCTCGCAGATACGCAGTATTTT.

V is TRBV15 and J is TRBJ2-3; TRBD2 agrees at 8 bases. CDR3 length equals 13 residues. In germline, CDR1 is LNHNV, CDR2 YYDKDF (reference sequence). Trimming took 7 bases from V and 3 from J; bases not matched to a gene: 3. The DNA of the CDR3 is TGTGCCACCACCACGGGGGGGACAGATACGCAGTATTTT. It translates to CATTTGGTDTQYF.